The count of the clone carrying this TCR beta chain is one. CDR1 and CDR2 (germline): MNHEY, SVGAGI. There are 15 residues in the CDR3. V trimming: 6 bases; J trimming: 4 bases; junction bases outside the gene matches: 9. Recovered status applied to Cohort 3 donors who had two consecutive negative PCRs. It also applied to those with clearance or with symptom resolution. Authors' analysis steps: Reference gene primer amplification gave nucleated cell count estimates. Some clones are missing from TCRdb's copy, which holds only in-frame ones; the method was immunoSEQ multiplex PCR. V, J and clone size reflect that table, while D and trimming were determined from the DNA. The table lists about 480,000 clones, approximately 87% of them singletons, with 1.5% to 2% in the top ten. This entry comes from a study of blood T cell repertoires in COVID-19.

V and J are TRBV6-5 and TRBJ1-2; 9 positions agree with TRBD1. The origin of this receptor is a woman aged 40 to 50 who had recovered from COVID-19. Sequencing used PBMCs or T cells enriched from blood (not recorded which). CDR3 nucleotides: TGTGCCAGCAGAGAGACAGGGGGTTCCATCTATGGCTACACCTTC. It yields the protein CASRETGGSIYGYTF.